Reported below is one T cell receptor beta chain. In its sample, this clonotype was seen a few times. Which antigen it targets is not known. No much larger clonotype is one base removed from it; base qualities were not supplied. The data were taken from a study of blood T cells in healthy people across ages (dated by TCRdb to the mid-2010s). With regard to the full study: In model experiments, template switching captured roughly one uniquely barcoded TCR beta cDNA molecule for every two T cells. The donors were split into four age groups: young (average about 16 years), middle-aged (roughly 39), aged (about 62) and long-lived (over 80). Two additional independent replicas of 1 million unique cDNA reads from the same blood draw were analyzed for two donors (one aged 18 to 29 and one aged 80 or older). To avoid experimental bias, donors of different ages were distributed randomly across sequencing lanes. To track age-related changes in TCR beta repertoire diversity, the study relied on deep sequencing normalized with unique cDNA molecular identifiers. What the research found in general, with its limitations: Total diversity estimates from one million sequenced T cells were considered lower bounds and underestimates. The percentage of naive T cells measured by flow cytometry correlated strongly with observed TCR beta diversity. Donor CMV infection status was unknown, potentially confounding age-related changes in expanded clonotypes. Since profiling was done on bulk unsorted PBMCs, naive and antigen-experienced compartments could not be conclusively compared. Compared with the aged group, the long-lived group had more naive CD4+ T cells, fewer expanded clones and increased TCR diversity, a pattern suggesting age selection. Observed TCR beta diversity per million T cells fell roughly linearly with age, and a significant reduction was already apparent by age around 39.

The 35 to 40 donors, aged roughly 6 to 90 years, were systemically healthy Caucasian individuals from Russia. Approximately 10 milliliters of peripheral blood were collected from each donor into EDTA-treated Vacutainer tubes. Ficoll-Paque density-gradient centrifugation was used to isolate PBMCs, with at least 6.5 million per sample. Total RNA was extracted from PBMCs with Trizol reagent, with at least 5.5 micrograms obtained per sample. For every donor, flow cytometry on a PBMC aliquot measured the percentage of naive CD45RAhigh/CD27high T cells. The library was built by means of 5' RACE. Sequencing took place on an Illumina HiSeq 2500. The second PCR ran for about 6 to 12 cycles and used a J-beta primer mix along with a sample-barcoded 5' primer. A unique molecular identifier was introduced onto each TCR beta cDNA molecule by a template-switch 5' adaptor carrying 12 random nucleotides. At least 2.5 million CDR3-containing paired-end reads were obtained from each sample. First-strand cDNA synthesis was performed from all RNA using the Mint cDNA synthesis kit, with priming by a TRBC-specific oligonucleotide. Following uracil-DNA glycosylase treatment, a first 18-cycle PCR with universal primers M1SS and BC2_uni_R was performed on all cDNA. In the authors' own workflow: Each sample was normalized by randomly selecting 1 million high-quality reads, each carrying a distinct molecular identifier. Reads with shared molecular identifiers were discarded instead of being binned into consensus sequences. MiTCR, run with a Q25 quality threshold and the strictest error-elimination algorithm, handled CDR3 identification, clonotype clustering and error correction. A nonparametric unseen species model using Euler transformation provided a lower-bound estimate of total TCR beta diversity. The public sequencing data were trimmed at Q25 with fastp and processed into clonotypes with MiXCR by TCRdb, which kept only in-frame beta chains. CDR3 protein duplicates are merged, each entry listing the most common genes and DNA. TCRdb assigned the V and J calls; the authors' analysis was not used. The sample includes under 800,000 distinct CDR3 sequences, with more than 40% observed a single time. The ten biggest clones cover 20% to 25% of the sample.

From the germline V gene, CDR1 is SGHRS and CDR2 is YFSETQ. The CDR3 holds 16 amino acids from the cysteine to the phenylalanine. Of the read, only the CDR3 DNA is kept; its 48 bases are in frame from base 1. V is cut back by 4 bases and J by 5 bases, with 14 bases in the junction unmatched. The chain was built from TRBV5-1 and TRBJ2-7; 8 middle bases align to TRBD1. What was sequenced was blood. The TCR comes from an older woman in good health. The bases read TGCGCCAGCAGCAGGAAACAGGGGGTTCTCCCTAACGAGCAGTACTTC. Its coded protein is CASSRKQGVLPNEQYF.